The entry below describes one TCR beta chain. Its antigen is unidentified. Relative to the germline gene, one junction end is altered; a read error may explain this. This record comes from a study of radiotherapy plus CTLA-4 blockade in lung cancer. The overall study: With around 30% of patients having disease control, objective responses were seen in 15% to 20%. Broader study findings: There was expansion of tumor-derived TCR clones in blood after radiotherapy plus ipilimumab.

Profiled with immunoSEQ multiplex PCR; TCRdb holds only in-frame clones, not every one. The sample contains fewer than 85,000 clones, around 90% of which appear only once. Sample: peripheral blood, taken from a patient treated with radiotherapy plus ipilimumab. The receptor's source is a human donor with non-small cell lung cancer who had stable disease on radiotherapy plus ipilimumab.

CDR3 loop: CTSSLGLAGLYEQYF. In DNA, the CDR3 is TGCACCAGCAGCTTGGGCCTAGCGGGACTATACGAGCAGTACTTC. The chain links TRBV5-1 to TRBJ2-7; TRBD2 matches 9 bases. The CDR3 has 15 amino acids. Germline values: CDR1 SGHRS, CDR2 YFSETQ. The whole variable domain, filled in from reference TRBV5-1 and TRBJ2-7, reads KAGVTQTPRYLIKTRGQQVTLSCSPISGHRSVSWYQQTPGQGLQFLFEYFSETQRNKGNFPGRFSGRQFSNSRSEMNVSTLELGDSALYLCTSSLGLAGLYEQYFGPGTRLTVT.